The 10 T cell receptor beta chains in this list originate from one sample, sequenced in a study of T-cell reconstitution after alpha-beta-depleted transplantation in children. Unique molecular identifiers were incorporated into the prepared TCRbeta library. TCRdb fed the PCR reads into MiXCR, producing one record per CDR3 protein. The sample holds roughly 570,000 distinct CDR3 sequences; over 20% are singletons and the top ten take 30% to 45%. The material sequenced was PBMCs, taken before TCRalphabeta/CD19-depleted stem cell transplant. These receptors were collected from a boy less than two years old with Wiskott-Aldrich syndrome, due to receive a stem cell transplant.

This clonotype was counted only a few times. This chain links TRBV20-1 with TRBJ1-1; D is unresolved. Germline lookup yields CDR1 DFQATT and CDR2 SNEGSKA (reference sequence). V was trimmed by 7 bases and J by 3 bases, leaving 18 bases between them. CDR3 size: 14 residues. The CDR3 sequence is CSVAGGAWDTEAFF. The CDR3 coding sequence is TGCAGTGTTGCGGGCGGCGCTTGGGACACTGAAGCTTTCTTT.

For the CDR3, the DNA is TGTGCCAGCAGCTGGAACAGGGGCAACACTGAAGCTTTCTTT. Protein product: CASSWNRGNTEAFF. This rearrangement joins TRBV12-3 or TRBV12-4 to TRBJ1-1, with 7 bases identical to TRBD1. Unmatched junction bases numbered 6, after V lost 6 bases and J lost 2 bases. There are 14 residues in the CDR3.

This clonotype was counted between two and nine times. The V gene is TRBV20-1, the J gene TRBJ2-5; weak D call: TRBD2 (6 bases). V was trimmed by 6 bases and J by 5 bases, leaving 19 bases between them. The length of the CDR3 is 14 residues. Germline loops: CDR1 DFQATT, CDR2 SNEGSKA (reference sequence). CDR3 DNA sequence: TGCAGTGCCTTTGATGCGCGGGAAGTCGAGACCCAGTACTTC. Translated, it gives CSAFDAREVETQYF.

This clonotype appeared a few times. The chain employs TRBV10-3 and TRBJ2-1; maybe TRBD2 (5 bases). This CDR3 spans 17 amino acids. V lost 4 bases, J lost 1 base, and 17 bases lay in between. CDR1 and CDR2 from the germline V gene are ENHRY and SYGVKD. The CDR3 region is CAISASRGSRSYNEQFF. CDR3 sequence (DNA): TGTGCCATCAGTGCAAGCAGAGGGAGTCGGTCCTACAATGAGCAGTTCTTC.

The V gene is TRBV15, the J gene TRBJ2-7; TRBD2 matches 10 bases. This CDR3 contains 18 residues. Germline-derived CDR1 and CDR2 are LNHNV and YYDKDF (reference sequence). V was clipped by 0 bases and J by 3 bases; unmatched bases: 11. The CDR3 sequence: CATSRDLTSGTRLYEQYF. The CDR3 bases are TGTGCCACCAGCAGAGATCTAACTAGCGGGACCCGGCTCTACGAGCAGTACTTC.

The V and J genes are TRBV27 and TRBJ2-1; no reliable D call. CDR1 is MNHEY and CDR2 is SMNVEV in the germline V gene (reference sequence). V was trimmed by 7 bases and J by 9 bases, leaving 10 bases between them. This CDR3 has 11 amino acids. The CDR3 is CASTTGFEQFF. The CDR3 bases are TGTGCCAGCACAACTGGGTTTGAGCAGTTCTTC.

V is TRBV18 and J is TRBJ2-7, with 7 nucleotides matching TRBD1. J lost 0 bases, V lost 1 base, and 6 bases had no gene match. Germline V gene lookup returns CDR1 KGHSH and CDR2 LQKENI. CDR3 length equals 16 residues. CDR3 nucleotide sequence: TGTGCCAGCTCACCACGAATCGGGACAGCCTCCTACGAGCAGTACTTC. Translated: CASSPRIGTASYEQYF.

The chain combines TRBV25-1 with TRBJ2-3; 12 positions agree with TRBD2. V dropped 4 bases and J dropped 7; count of bases not matched to a gene: 18. Germline-derived CDR1 and CDR2 are MGHDK and SYGVNS. The CDR3 contains 19 residues. This chain's CDR3 is CASSGFLSGTSGSLYTQYF. CDR3 coding DNA: TGTGCCAGCAGTGGCTTTTTATCCGGGACTAGCGGGTCGTTGTATACGCAGTATTTT. Supplemented by reference TRBV25-1 and TRBJ2-3, the full variable domain reads EADIYQTPRYLVIGTGKKITLECSQTMGHDKMYWYQQDPGMELHLIHYSYGVNSTEKGDLSSESTVSRIRTEHFPLTLESARPSHTSQYLCASSGFLSGTSGSLYTQYFGPGTRLTVL.

V is TRBV20-1 and J is TRBJ1-5; possibly TRBD1 for D (5 bases). The CDR3 totals 13 residues. The germline V gene has CDR1 DFQATT and CDR2 SNEGSKA (reference sequence). V dropped 5 bases and J dropped 2 bases, with 10 bases sitting between them. DNA for the CDR3: TGCAGTGCTCATGAGGGACGCAATCAGCCCCAGCATTTT. Its translation is CSAHEGRNQPQHF.

V usage is TRBV5-1 and J usage is TRBJ2-1; 12 bases agree with TRBD2. After removal of 0 bases from V and 6 bases from J, the junction contained 4 bases not matched to a gene. Germline-derived CDR1 and CDR2 are SGHRS and YFSETQ. CDR3 length: 16 amino acids. As DNA, the CDR3 is TGCGCCAGCAGCTTGGAGGGACTAGCGGGCATCAATGAGCAGTTCTTC. It translates to CASSLEGLAGINEQFF.